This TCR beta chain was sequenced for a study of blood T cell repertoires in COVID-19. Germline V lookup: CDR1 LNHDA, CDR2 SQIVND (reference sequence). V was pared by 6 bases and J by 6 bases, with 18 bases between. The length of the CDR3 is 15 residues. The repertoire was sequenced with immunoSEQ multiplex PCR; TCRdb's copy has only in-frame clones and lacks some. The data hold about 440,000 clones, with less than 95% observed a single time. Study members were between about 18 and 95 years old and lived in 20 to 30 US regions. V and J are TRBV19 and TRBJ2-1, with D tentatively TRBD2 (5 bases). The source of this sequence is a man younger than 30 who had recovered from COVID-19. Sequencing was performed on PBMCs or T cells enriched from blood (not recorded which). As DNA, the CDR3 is TGTGCCAGTAGCACCGGCGGGTCTGATTTCAATGAGCAGTTCTTC. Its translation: CASSTGGSDFNEQFF. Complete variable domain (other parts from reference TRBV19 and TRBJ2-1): DGGITQSPKYLFRKEGQNVTLSCEQNLNHDAMYWYRQDPGQGLRLIYYSQIVNDFQKGDIAEGYSVSREKKESFPLTVTSAQKNPTAFYLCASSTGGSDFNEQFFGPGTRLTVL.